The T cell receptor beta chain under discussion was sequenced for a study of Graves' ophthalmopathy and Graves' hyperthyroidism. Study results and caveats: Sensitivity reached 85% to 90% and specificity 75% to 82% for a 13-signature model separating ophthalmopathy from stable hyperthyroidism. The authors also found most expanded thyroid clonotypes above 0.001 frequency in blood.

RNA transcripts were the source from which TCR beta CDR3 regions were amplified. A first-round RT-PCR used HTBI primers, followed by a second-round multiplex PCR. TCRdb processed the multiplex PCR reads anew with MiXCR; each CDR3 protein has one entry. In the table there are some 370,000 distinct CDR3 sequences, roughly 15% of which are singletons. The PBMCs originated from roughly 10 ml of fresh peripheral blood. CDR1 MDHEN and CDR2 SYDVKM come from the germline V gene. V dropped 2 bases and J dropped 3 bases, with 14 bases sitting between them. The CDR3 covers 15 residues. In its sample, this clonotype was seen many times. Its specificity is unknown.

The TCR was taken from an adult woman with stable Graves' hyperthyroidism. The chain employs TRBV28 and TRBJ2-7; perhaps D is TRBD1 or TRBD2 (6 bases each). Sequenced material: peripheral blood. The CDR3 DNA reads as TGTGCCAGCAGTTTAGGGGGGCTCCCGGTCTACGAGCAGTACTTC. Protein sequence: CASSLGGLPVYEQYF.